The entry below describes one T cell receptor beta chain. The entry originates in a study of ipilimumab plus nivolumab after autologous stem cell transplantation. The wider study: Myeloma cases were transplant-naive high-risk or relapsed within 3 years post first autologous transplant.

Patients got 3 mg/kg IV nivolumab weeks 1, 4, 7, 10, then biweekly through week 26. Data came from immunoSEQ multiplex PCR; TCRdb stores just in-frame clones and leaves some out. Of about 9,800 clones in the sample, roughly 69% are singletons; the top ten hold roughly 19%. The CDR3 has 11 residues. V lost 1 base and J 7 bases, leaving 4 bases between the germline ends. CDR1 and CDR2 from the germline V gene are LNHDA and SQIVND (reference sequence). The origin of this receptor is a female donor with multiple myeloma. The chain combines TRBV19 with TRBJ1-1; D remains ambiguous. This specimen was PBMCs, taken in a trial of ipilimumab plus nivolumab as post-transplant consolidation. CDR3 DNA sequence: TGTGCCAGTAGTATAGGGTTTGAAGCTTTCTTT. It codes for CASSIGFEAFF.